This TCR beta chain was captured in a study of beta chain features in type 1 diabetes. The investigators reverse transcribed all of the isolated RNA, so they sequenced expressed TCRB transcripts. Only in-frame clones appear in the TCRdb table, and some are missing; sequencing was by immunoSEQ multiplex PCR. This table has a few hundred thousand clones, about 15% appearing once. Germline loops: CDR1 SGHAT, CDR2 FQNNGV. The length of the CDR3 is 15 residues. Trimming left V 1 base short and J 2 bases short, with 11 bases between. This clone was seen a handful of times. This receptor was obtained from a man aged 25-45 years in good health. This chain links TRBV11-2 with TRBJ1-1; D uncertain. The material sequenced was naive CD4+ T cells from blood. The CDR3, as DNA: TGTGCCAGCAGCTTAGTGTCGGGAACCAACACTGAAGCTTTCTTT. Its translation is CASSLVSGTNTEAFF. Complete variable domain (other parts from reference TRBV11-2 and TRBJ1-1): EAGVAQSPRYKIIEKRQSVAFWCNPISGHATLYWYQQILGQGPKLLIQFQNNGVVDDSQLPKDRFSAERLKGVDSTLKIQPAKLEDSAVYLCASSLVSGTNTEAFFGQGTRLTVV.